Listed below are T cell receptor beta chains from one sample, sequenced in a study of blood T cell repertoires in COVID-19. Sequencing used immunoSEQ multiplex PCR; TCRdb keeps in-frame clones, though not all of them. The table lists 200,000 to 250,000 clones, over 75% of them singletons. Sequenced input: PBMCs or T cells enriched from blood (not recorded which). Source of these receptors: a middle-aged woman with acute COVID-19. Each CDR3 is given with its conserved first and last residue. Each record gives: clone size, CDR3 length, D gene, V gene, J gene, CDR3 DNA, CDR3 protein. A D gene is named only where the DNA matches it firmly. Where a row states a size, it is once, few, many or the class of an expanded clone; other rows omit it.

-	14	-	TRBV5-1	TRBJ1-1	TGCGCCAGCAGCGATACGGGAGCGAACACTGAAGCTTTCTTT	CASSDTGANTEAFF
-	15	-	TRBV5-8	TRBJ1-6	TGTGCCAGCAGCGCGACAGTCCTGGGGAATTCACCCCTCCACTTT	CASSATVLGNSPLHF
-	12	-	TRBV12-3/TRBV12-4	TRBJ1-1	TGTGCCAGCGGGGGGGCGAACACTGAAGCTTTCTTT	CASGGANTEAFF
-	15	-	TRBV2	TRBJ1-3	TGTGCCAGCAGTGATCAGGGGCGATCTGGAAACACCATATATTTT	CASSDQGRSGNTIYF
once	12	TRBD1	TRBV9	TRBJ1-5	TGTGCCAGCAGACAGGGGAATCAGCCCCAGCATTTT	CASRQGNQPQHF
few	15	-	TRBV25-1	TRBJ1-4	TGTGCCAGCAGTGAATCTGGGGGAGGGCATGAAAAACTGTTTTTT	CASSESGGGHEKLFF
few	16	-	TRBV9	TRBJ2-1	TGTGCCAGCAGCGTAGCAGAGCTGGGGCCTTACAATGAGCAGTTCTTC	CASSVAELGPYNEQFF
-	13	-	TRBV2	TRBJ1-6	TGTGCCACCAACGGGGGGAATAATTCACCCCTCCACTTT	CATNGGNNSPLHF
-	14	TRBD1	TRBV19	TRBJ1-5	TGTGCCAGTAGCCCTTACAGGGGCCTCCGGCCCCAGCATTTT	CASSPYRGLRPQHF
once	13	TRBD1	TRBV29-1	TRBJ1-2	TGCAGCGTTGGGGGCAGGGGGCGTGATGGCTACACCTTC	CSVGGRGRDGYTF
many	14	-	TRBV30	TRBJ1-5	TGTGCCTGGAAAAGAGGGATTGGAAATCAGCCCCAGCATTTT	CAWKRGIGNQPQHF
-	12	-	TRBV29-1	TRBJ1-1	TGCAGCGCAGGGAGTTTCGGCACTGAAGCTTTCTTT	CSAGSFGTEAFF
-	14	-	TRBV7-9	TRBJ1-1	TGTGCCAGCAGCTTACAGGCCCTGGACACTGAAGCTTTCTTT	CASSLQALDTEAFF
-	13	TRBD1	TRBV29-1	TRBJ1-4	TGCAGCGTAGACAGGGGGGCTAATGAAAAACTGTTTTTT	CSVDRGANEKLFF
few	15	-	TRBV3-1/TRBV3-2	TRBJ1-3	TGTGCCAGCAGCTTGGGGGGGATGTCTGGAAACACCATATATTTT	CASSLGGMSGNTIYF
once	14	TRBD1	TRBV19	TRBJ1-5	TGTGCCAGTACTGTGGACAGGGGAAATCAGCCCCAGCATTTT	CASTVDRGNQPQHF
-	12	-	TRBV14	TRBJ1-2	TGTGCCAGCAGCGCCGTAGAATCGGGCTACACCTTC	CASSAVESGYTF
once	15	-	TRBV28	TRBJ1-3	TGTGCCAGCAGTTTTGCCTCGGTCCCTGGAAACACCATATATTTT	CASSFASVPGNTIYF
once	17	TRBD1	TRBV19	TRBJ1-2	TGTGCCAGTATGGGTGACAGGGGGCCCGTTTCAAACTATGGCTACACCTTC	CASMGDRGPVSNYGYTF
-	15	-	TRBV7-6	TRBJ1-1	TGTGCCAGCAGCTTAGCGTCGGCGGGGTTTAATGAAGCTTTCTTT	CASSLASAGFNEAFF
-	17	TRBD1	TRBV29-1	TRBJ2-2	TGCAGCGTTCCCTCCGTTTGGACAGGGAGTGGCACCGGGGAGCTGTTTTTT	CSVPSVWTGSGTGELFF